Included here is one T cell receptor beta chain sequence, with context. The antigen remains undetermined. Distinct nucleotide sequences in the sample also encode this CDR3. The data belong to a study of shared clonotypes between healthy human individuals. Notes on the study in general: Sampling used blood alone; tissue repertoires probably differ.

Sequencing used immunoSEQ multiplex PCR; TCRdb keeps in-frame clones, though not all of them. Among 980,000 or so clones, around three quarters were seen once, and the ten largest hold roughly 1.5%. Source material: memory CD4+ T cells sorted from blood. The sample's subset: CD45RA-negative fraction. This receptor was taken from a man aged 18 to 29 in good health.

This CDR3 is CASSTDRSYGYTF. For the CDR3, the DNA is TGTGCCAGCAGTACGGACAGGAGCTATGGCTACACCTTC. V is TRBV6-5 and J is TRBJ1-2; TRBD1 agrees at 7 bases. The CDR3 spans 13 residues. The junction had 4 bases not matched to a gene; V was cut back by 5 bases and J by 4 bases. CDR1 and CDR2 from the germline V gene are MNHEY and SVGAGI.